The entry that follows covers one T cell receptor (beta chain) sequence. This sample was taken from a study of PD-1 blockade in mismatch repair-deficient tumors. Generated by immunoSEQ multiplex PCR, the TCRdb table keeps only in-frame clones and is missing some. The table lists some 45,000 clones, 77% of them singletons. The V end lost 0 bases, the J end lost 2 bases, and 4 bases lay between the germline ends. The CDR3 consists of 13 residues. CDR1 SGHRS and CDR2 YFSETQ come from the germline V gene. V gene TRBV5-1 combines with J gene TRBJ2-3, with D uncertain. Sequenced material: PBMCs, taken before pembrolizumab treatment. The source is an adult with mismatch repair-deficient cancer. CDR3 sequence reads: CASSLAHTDTQYF. DNA of the CDR3: TGCGCCAGCAGCTTGGCCCACACAGATACGCAGTATTTT.